This T cell receptor beta chain was recovered during a study of identical twins. A universal primer site was incorporated via template switching, and the cDNA contained unique molecular identifiers. TCRdb fed the 5' RACE reads into MiXCR, producing one record per CDR3 protein. The repertoire consists of 550,000 to 800,000 distinct CDR3 sequences, with around 7.4% occurring once and the leading ten covering 1.6%. Study findings and constraints: Fewer insertions marked abundant cord blood beta clonotypes; young adult naive trended weakly, memory not at all. Weaker excess twin sharing was observed in beta out-of-frame sequences. Out-of-frame alpha sequences shared by twins showed excess low generation probability.

The CDR3 has 14 residues. Germline CDR1 and CDR2: MDHEN and SYDVKM. The J segment lost 2 bases and the V segment lost 11 bases, leaving 12 bases of the junction unmatched. To note about this clonotype: Its target is not known.

The same data also went into a second study, on yellow fever vaccine responses in identical twins.

The source of this sequence is a woman younger than 30 in good health. Input material: PBMCs. V usage is TRBV28 and J usage is TRBJ2-7, with 7 bases matching TRBD1. The CDR3 DNA is TGTGCCGGATCAGGTCGCAGGGGGACCTACGAGCAGTACTTC. Protein sequence: CAGSGRRGTYEQYF.